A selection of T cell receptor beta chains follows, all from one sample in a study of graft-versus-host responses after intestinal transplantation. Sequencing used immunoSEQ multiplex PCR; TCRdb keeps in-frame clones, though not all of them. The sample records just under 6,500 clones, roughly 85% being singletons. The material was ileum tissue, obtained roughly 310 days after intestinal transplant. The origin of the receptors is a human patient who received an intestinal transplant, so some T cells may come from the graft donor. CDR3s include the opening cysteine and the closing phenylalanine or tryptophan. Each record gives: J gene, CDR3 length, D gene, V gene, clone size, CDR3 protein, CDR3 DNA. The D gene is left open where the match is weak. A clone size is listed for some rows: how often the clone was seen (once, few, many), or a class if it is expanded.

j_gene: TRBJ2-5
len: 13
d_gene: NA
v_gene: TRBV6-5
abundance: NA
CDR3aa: CASSLGVEETQYF
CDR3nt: TGTGCCAGCAGTTTGGGGGTTGAAGAGACCCAGTACTTC

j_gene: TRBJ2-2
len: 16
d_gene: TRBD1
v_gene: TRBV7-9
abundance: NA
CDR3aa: CASSSEDRDNTGELFF
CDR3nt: TGTGCCAGCAGCTCAGAGGACAGGGATAACACCGGGGAGCTGTTTTTT

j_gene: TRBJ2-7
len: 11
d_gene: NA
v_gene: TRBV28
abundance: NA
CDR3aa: CASSPLYEQYF
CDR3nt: TGTGCCAGCAGTCCCCTCTACGAGCAGTACTTC

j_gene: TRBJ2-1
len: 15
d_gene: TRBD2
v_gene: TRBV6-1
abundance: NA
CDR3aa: CASSDGLEPPNEQFF
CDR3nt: TGTGCCAGCAGTGACGGACTAGAACCCCCCAATGAGCAGTTCTTC

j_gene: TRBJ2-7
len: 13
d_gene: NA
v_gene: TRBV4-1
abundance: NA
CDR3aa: CASSQGAGTEQYF
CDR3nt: TGCGCCAGCAGCCAAGGTGCAGGGACCGAGCAGTACTTC

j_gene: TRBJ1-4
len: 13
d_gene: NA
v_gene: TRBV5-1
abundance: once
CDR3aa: CASSLSGNEKLFF
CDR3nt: TGCGCCAGCAGCTTGTCGGGGAATGAAAAACTGTTTTTT

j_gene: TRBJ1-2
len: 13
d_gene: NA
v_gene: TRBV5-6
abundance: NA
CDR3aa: CASSGSRFYGYTF
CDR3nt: TGTGCCAGCAGCGGGAGTCGGTTCTATGGCTACACCTTC

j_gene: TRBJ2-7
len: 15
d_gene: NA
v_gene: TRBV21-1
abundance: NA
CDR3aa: CASSKGWSRVYEQYF
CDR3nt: TGTGCCAGCAGCAAAGGGTGGAGTAGGGTCTACGAGCAGTACTTC

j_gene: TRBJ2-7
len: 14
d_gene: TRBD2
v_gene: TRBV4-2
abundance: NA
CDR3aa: CASSQEREVYEQYF
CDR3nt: TGTGCCAGCAGCCAAGAGCGGGAGGTCTACGAGCAGTACTTC

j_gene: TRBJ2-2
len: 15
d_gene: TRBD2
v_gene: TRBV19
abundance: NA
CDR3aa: CASSPPGGDTGELFF
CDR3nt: TGTGCCAGTAGTCCCCCTGGGGGGGACACCGGGGAGCTGTTTTTT

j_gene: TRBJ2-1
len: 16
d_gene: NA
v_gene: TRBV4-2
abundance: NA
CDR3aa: CASSQDESSYYNEQFF
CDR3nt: TGTGCCAGCAGCCAAGATGAATCTAGTTACTACAATGAGCAGTTCTTC

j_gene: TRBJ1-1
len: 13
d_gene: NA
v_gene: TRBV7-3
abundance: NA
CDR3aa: CASSFRQNTEAFF
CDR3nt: TGTGCCAGCAGCTTCAGGCAAAACACTGAAGCTTTCTTT

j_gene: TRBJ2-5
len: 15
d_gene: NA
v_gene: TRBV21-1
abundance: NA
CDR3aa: CASSKARGDGETQYF
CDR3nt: TGTGCCAGCAGCAAAGCGCGAGGGGACGGGGAGACCCAGTACTTC

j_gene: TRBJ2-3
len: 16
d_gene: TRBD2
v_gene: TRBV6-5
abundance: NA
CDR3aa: CASSYSLAGRADTQYF
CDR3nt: TGTGCCAGCAGTTATTCTCTAGCGGGACGGGCAGATACGCAGTATTTT

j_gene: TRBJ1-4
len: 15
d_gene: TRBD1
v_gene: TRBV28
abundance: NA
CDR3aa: CASSRLTGTNEKLFF
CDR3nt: TGTGCCAGCAGTCGTTTGACAGGGACTAATGAAAAACTGTTTTTT

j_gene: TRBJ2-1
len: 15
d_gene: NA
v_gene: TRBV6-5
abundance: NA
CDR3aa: CASTPRDPDYNEQFF
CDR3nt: TGTGCCAGCACCCCGCGGGACCCCGACTACAATGAGCAGTTCTTC

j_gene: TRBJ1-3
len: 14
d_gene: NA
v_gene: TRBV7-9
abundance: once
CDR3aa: CASSFGGSGNTIYF
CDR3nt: TGTGCCAGCAGCTTCGGGGGGTCCGGAAACACCATATATTTT

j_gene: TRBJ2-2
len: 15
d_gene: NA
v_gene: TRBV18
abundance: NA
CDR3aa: CASSPINRLPGELFF
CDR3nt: TGTGCCAGCTCACCAATTAACAGGTTGCCCGGGGAGCTGTTTTTT

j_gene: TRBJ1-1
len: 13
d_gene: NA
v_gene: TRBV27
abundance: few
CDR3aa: CASSLQTNTEAFF
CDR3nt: TGTGCCAGCAGTTTACAGACGAACACTGAAGCTTTCTTT

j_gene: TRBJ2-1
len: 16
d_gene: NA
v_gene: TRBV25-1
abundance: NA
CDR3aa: CASSGLDARSYNEQFF
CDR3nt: TGTGCCAGCAGTGGCCTGGACGCGCGTTCCTACAATGAGCAGTTCTTC

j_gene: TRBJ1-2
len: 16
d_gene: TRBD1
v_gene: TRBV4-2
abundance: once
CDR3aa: CASSLGTGGLNYGYTF
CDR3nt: TGTGCCAGCAGCCTTGGGACAGGGGGCCTTAACTATGGCTACACCTTC

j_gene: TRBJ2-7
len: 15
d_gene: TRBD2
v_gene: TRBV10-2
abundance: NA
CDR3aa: CASRAGLAGGSEQYF
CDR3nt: TGCGCCAGCAGGGCGGGACTAGCGGGAGGAAGCGAGCAGTACTTC

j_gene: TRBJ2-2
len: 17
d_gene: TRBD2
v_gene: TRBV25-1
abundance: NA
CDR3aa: CASSTLSGGVDGGELFF
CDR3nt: TGTGCCAGCAGTACCCTTTCGGGGGGGGTTGATGGCGGGGAGCTGTTTTTT

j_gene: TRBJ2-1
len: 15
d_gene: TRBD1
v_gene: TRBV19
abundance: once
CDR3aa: CASSTQGVGYNEQFF
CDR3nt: TGTGCCAGTAGTACCCAGGGGGTGGGTTACAATGAGCAGTTCTTC

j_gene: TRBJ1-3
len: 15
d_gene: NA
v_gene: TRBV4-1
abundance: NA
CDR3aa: CASSPNSVSGNTIYF
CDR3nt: TGCGCCAGCAGCCCGAATAGCGTCTCTGGAAACACCATATATTTT

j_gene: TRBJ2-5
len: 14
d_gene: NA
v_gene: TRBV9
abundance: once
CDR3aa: CASSEAGEQETQYF
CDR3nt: TGTGCCAGCAGCGAAGCAGGGGAGCAAGAGACCCAGTACTTC

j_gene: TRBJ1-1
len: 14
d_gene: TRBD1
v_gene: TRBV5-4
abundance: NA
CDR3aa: CASSYLRTGTEAFF
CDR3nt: TGTGCCAGCAGCTACCTTAGGACAGGGACTGAAGCTTTCTTT

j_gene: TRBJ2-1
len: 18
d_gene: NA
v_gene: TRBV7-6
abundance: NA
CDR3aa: CASSLARGGPFSYNEQFF
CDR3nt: TGTGCCAGCAGCTTAGCGCGAGGGGGACCCTTCTCCTACAATGAGCAGTTCTTC

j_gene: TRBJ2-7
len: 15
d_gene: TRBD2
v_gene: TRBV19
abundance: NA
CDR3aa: CASSPTSGSFYEQYF
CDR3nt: TGTGCCAGTAGTCCGACTAGCGGGAGCTTCTACGAGCAGTACTTC

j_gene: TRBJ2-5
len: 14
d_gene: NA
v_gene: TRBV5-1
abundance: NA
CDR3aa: CASSLQEPRGTQYF
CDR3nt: TGCGCCAGCAGCTTACAGGAGCCCCGAGGGACCCAGTACTTC

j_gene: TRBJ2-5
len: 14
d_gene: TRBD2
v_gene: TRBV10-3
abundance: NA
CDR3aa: CAISETSGGGTQYF
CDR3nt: TGTGCCATCAGTGAGACTAGCGGGGGGGGGACCCAGTACTTC

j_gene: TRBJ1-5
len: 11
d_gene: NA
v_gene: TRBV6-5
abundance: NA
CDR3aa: CASSYYQPQHF
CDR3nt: TGTGCCAGCAGTTATTATCAGCCCCAGCATTTT

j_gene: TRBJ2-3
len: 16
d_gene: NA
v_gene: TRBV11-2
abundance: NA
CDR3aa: CASSLGSTRDEDTQYF
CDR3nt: TGTGCCAGCAGCTTAGGTTCAACCCGTGATGAAGATACGCAGTATTTT

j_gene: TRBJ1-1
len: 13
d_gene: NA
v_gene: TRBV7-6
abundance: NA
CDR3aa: CATHSRGGTEAFF
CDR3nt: TGTGCCACCCACTCTCGGGGTGGCACTGAAGCTTTCTTT

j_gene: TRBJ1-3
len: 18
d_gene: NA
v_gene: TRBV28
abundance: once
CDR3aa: CASSSPRGRGEAGNTIYF
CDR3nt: TGTGCCAGCAGTTCCCCCCGGGGTCGGGGAGAAGCTGGAAACACCATATATTTT

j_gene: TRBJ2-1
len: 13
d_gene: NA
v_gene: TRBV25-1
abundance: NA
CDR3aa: CASNFGEYNEQFF
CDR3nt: TGTGCCAGCAATTTCGGGGAATACAATGAGCAGTTCTTC

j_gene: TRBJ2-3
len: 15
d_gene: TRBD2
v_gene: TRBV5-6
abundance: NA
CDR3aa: CASSLIVLATDTQYF
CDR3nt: TGTGCCAGCAGCTTGATTGTACTAGCGACAGATACGCAGTATTTT

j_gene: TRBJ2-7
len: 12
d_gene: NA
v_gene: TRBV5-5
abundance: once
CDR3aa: CASSLGAYEQYF
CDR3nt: TGTGCCAGCAGCTTGGGGGCGTACGAGCAGTACTTC

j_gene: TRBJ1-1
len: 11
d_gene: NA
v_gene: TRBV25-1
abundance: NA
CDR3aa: CASSDGRDAFF
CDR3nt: TGTGCCAGCAGTGACGGGAGGGATGCTTTCTTT

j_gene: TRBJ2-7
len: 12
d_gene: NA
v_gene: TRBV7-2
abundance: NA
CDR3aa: CASSTSSYEQYF
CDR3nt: TGTGCCAGCAGCACTAGCTCCTACGAGCAGTACTTC

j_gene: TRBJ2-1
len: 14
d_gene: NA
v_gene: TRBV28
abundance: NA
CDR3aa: CASQWRRAYNEQFF
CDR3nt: TGTGCCAGCCAATGGAGGAGAGCTTACAATGAGCAGTTCTTC

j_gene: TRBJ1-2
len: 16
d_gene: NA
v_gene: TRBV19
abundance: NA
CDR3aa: CASSILSRASNYGYTF
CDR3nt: TGTGCCAGTAGTATCCTCAGCCGGGCTTCTAACTATGGCTACACCTTC

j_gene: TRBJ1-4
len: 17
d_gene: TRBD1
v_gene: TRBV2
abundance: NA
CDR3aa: CASSRTGGGTTNEKLFF
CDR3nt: TGTGCCAGCAGTAGGACAGGGGGAGGGACAACTAATGAAAAACTGTTTTTT

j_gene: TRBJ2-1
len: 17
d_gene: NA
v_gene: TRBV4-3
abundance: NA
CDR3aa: CASSQVAGSEPYNEQFF
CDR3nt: TGCGCCAGCAGCCAAGTAGCCGGCTCCGAACCCTACAATGAGCAGTTCTTC